The subject of this entry is one TCR beta chain. Normal lung was taken at the farthest possible site, at least 3 cm from tumour. Germline V gives CDR1 WSHSY, CDR2 SAAADI. J gave up 10 bases and V 0 bases, and 4 bases lay outside the gene matches. The CDR3 totals 16 residues. The table came from immunoSEQ multiplex PCR; TCRdb's copy has only in-frame clones and leaves some out. The sample lists some 770 clones, about 73% occurring once. This sample was taken from a study of immune cell composition in non-small cell lung cancer. The specimen was non-adjacent lung tissue. This receptor was taken from a human donor with non-small cell lung cancer. The genes are TRBV10-2 and TRBJ1-6; 12 bases are a match to TRBD1. For the CDR3, the DNA is TGCGCCAGCAGTGAGTCAGCCGGGACAGGGGGCTCACCCCTCCACTTT. This translates into CASSESAGTGGSPLHF.